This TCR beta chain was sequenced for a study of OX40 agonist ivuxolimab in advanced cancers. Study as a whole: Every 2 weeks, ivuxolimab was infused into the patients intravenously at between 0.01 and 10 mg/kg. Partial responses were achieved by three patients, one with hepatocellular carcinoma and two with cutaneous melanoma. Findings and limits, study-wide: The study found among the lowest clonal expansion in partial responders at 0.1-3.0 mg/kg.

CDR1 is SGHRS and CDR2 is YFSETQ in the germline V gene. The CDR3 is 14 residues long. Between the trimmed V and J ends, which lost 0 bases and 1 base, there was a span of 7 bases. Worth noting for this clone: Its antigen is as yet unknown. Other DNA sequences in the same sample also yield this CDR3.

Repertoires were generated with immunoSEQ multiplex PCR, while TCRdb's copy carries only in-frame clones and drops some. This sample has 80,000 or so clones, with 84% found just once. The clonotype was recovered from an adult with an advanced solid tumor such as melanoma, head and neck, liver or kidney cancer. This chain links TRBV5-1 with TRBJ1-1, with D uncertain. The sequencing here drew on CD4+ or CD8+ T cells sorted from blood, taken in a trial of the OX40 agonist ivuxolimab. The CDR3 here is CASSLAGGNTEAFF. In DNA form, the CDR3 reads TGCGCCAGCAGCTTGGCTGGAGGGAACACTGAAGCTTTCTTT.